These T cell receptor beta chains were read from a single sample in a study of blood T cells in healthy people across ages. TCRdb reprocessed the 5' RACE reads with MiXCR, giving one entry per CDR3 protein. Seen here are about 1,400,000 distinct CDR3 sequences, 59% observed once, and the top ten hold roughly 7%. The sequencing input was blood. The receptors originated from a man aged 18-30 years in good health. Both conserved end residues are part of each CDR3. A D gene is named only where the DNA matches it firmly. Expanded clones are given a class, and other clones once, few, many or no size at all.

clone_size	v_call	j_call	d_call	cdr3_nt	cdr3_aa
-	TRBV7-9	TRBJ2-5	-	TGTGCCAGCGGGCCTTCGGACACAATGGGCAAGCAGTACTTC	CASGPSDTMGKQYF
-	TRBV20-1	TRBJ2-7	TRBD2	TGCAGTGCTAGAACCCTAGCGGATGACTACGAGCAGTACTTC	CSARTLADDYEQYF
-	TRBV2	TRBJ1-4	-	TGTGCCAGCAGTGCACCTGAGGGAAAACTGTTTTTT	CASSAPEGKLFF
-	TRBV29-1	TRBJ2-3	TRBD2	TGCAGCGTTGAAGATCGGGTAGCGGGAGGGCCTTCAACGCAGTATTTT	CSVEDRVAGGPSTQYF
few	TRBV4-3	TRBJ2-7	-	TGCGCCAGCAGCCAAGGTGGCAGGGGAGTCTACGAGCAGTACTTC	CASSQGGRGVYEQYF
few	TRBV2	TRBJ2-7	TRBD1	TGTGCCACCAAGGAACAGGGGGCTCGTCGGTCCCAGTACTTC	CATKEQGARRSQYF
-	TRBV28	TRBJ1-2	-	TGTGCCAGCAGTTTTCTCGTCGGAGGGGAAGACTATGGCTACACCTTC	CASSFLVGGEDYGYTF
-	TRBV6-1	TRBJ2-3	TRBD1	TGTGCCAGCAGGGCCGGCGGGACAGGGGCTCCCACAGATACGCAGTATTTT	CASRAGGTGAPTDTQYF
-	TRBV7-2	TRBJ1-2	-	TGTGCCATTCAGGAGGGAGAAGACTATGGCTACACCTTC	CAIQEGEDYGYTF
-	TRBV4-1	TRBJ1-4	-	TGCGCCAGCAGCCAAGGGAGGTCCGGGGTTGAAAAACTGTTTTTT	CASSQGRSGVEKLFF
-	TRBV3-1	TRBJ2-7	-	TGTGCCAGCAGCCAAACCCGGGTTCCCTCCTACGAGCAGTACTTC	CASSQTRVPSYEQYF
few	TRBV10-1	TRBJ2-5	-	TGCGCCAGCAGTGAGTCCGGGTCCAAGACCCAGTACTTC	CASSESGSKTQYF
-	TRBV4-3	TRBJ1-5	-	TGCGCCAGCAGCCAAGATTACGGGATTACGCGAAGTCAGCCCCAGCATTTT	CASSQDYGITRSQPQHF
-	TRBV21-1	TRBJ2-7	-	TGTGCCAGCCCCAAACAGGGGACAGGGGTCAACGAGCAGTACTTC	CASPKQGTGVNEQYF
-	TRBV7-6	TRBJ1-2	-	TGTGCCAGCAGCTTAGCGGGAGGGTCGTCGGATGGCTACACCTTC	CASSLAGGSSDGYTF
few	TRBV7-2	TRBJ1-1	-	TGTGCCAGCAGCTTTCGGGACGGGACTGAAGCTTTCTTT	CASSFRDGTEAFF
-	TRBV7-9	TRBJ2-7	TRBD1	TGTGCCAGCAGCTCACCCGGGACAGGGGGCAGCGAGCAGTACTTC	CASSSPGTGGSEQYF
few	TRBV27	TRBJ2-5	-	TGTGCCAGCTCCACGGCTTACGGCAGGGGAGAGACCCAGTACTTC	CASSTAYGRGETQYF
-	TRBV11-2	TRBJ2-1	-	TGTGCCAGCAGCCCGGCATTCGGGACGGCTCACTCCTACAATGAGCAGTTCTTC	CASSPAFGTAHSYNEQFF
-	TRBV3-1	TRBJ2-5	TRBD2	TGTGCCAGCAGCCAAGAGGGCATTGGCGGGAGTACAAATGAGCAGTACTTC	CASSQEGIGGSTNEQYF
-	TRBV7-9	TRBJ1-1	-	TGTGCCAGCAGCTATCCGGGAGAACCAAACACTGAAGCTTTCTTT	CASSYPGEPNTEAFF
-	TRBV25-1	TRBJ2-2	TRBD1	TGTGCCAGCAGGGCCGGGACAGGTGACACCGGGGAGCTGTTTTTT	CASRAGTGDTGELFF
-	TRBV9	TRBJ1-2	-	TGTGCCAGCCACGTAGGTCCAGACTACTATGGCTACACCTTC	CASHVGPDYYGYTF
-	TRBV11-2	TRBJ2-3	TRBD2	TGTGCCAGCAGCCCACCCTATCCTAGCGGGAGATACGACACAGATACGCAGTATTTT	CASSPPYPSGRYDTDTQYF
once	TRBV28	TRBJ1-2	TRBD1	TGTGCCAGCAGTTTTAGAGACAGGGGGAACTATGGCTACACCTTC	CASSFRDRGNYGYTF
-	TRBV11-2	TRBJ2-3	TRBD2	TGTGCCAGCAGCTTAGGGGCGGGGGAGAATACGCAGTATTTT	CASSLGAGENTQYF
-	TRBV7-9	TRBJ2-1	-	TGTGCCAGCAGCCCCCCCGGCCGGATCTCCTACAATGAGCAGTTCTTC	CASSPPGRISYNEQFF
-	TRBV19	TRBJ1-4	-	TGTGCCAGTAGTCGGCAGGGCGAACGCGAAAAACTGTTTTTT	CASSRQGEREKLFF
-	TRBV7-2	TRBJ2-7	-	TGTGCCAGCAGCTTAGATCCTAACTTCTACGAGCAGTACTTC	CASSLDPNFYEQYF
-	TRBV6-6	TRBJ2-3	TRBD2	TGTGCCAGCCTATTAGCGGGAGGGCACACAGATACGCAGTATTTT	CASLLAGGHTDTQYF
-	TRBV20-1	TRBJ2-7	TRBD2	TGCAGTGCTTTCGAAGCGGGGGGATCCTACGAGCAGTACTTC	CSAFEAGGSYEQYF
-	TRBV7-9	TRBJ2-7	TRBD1	TGTGCCAGCAGCTATGCATTCGGACAGGGGGCGTCAGAGCAGTACTTC	CASSYAFGQGASEQYF
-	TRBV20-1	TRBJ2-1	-	TGCAGTGCTAGCTCCGGTACCCTTTTCGCTCATGAGCAGTTCTTC	CSASSGTLFAHEQFF
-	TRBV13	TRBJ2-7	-	TGTGCCAGCAGCTTCGTCGACTTATCCTACGAGCAGTACTTC	CASSFVDLSYEQYF
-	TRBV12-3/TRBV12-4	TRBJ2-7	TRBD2	TGTGTCAGCAGTCACGGACTAGCGGGAGAAAAAGGCGAGCAGTACTTC	CVSSHGLAGEKGEQYF
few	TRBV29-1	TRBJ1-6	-	TGCAGCGTTGATTGCAGGACAAGGAAATCCTCCTATAATTCACCCCTCCACTTT	CSVDCRTRKSSYNSPLHF
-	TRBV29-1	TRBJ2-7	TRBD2	TGCAGCGTCGAGGGACTAGCGGGCCCCTACGAGCAGTACTTC	CSVEGLAGPYEQYF
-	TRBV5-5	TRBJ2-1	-	TGTGCCAGCAGCTTAGAACCCCTCTCCTACAATGAGCAGTTCTTC	CASSLEPLSYNEQFF
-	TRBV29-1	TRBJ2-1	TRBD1	TGCAGCGTTGAAGATGGGGGACAGGGGGATGAGCAGTTCTTC	CSVEDGGQGDEQFF
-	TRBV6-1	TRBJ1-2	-	TGTGCCAGCAGTGATTATTCGGCGAACTATGGCTACACCTTC	CASSDYSANYGYTF
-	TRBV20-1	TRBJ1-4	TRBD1	TGCAGTCTTGCAGGGGGCGCAAGTGAGAAACTGTTTTTT	CSLAGGASEKLFF
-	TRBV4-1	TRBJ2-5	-	TGCGCCAGCAGCCAAGCCCCCGTGGGGGTACTAGAGACCCAGTACTTC	CASSQAPVGVLETQYF
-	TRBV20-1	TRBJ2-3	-	TGCAGTGCACACCGGGAAGGCGACACAGATACGCAGTATTTT	CSAHREGDTDTQYF
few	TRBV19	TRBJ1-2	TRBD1	TGTGCCAGTAGTATCCTCGGGACAGCGGAGTATGGCTACACCTTC	CASSILGTAEYGYTF
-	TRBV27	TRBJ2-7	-	TGTGCCAGCAGTTTCAGGGGAAACTACGAGCAGTACTTC	CASSFRGNYEQYF
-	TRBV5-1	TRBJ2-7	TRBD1	TGCGCCAGCAGCTTGGTGGGACAGGCCCCCTACGAGCAGTACTTC	CASSLVGQAPYEQYF
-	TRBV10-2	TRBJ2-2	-	TGCGCCAGCAGCAATAGCGGATTTAACACCGGGGAGCTGTTTTTT	CASSNSGFNTGELFF
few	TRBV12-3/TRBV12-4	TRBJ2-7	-	TGTGCCAGCAGCCACCCGGGCATACCCTACGAGCAGTACTTC	CASSHPGIPYEQYF
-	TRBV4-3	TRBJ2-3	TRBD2	TGCGCCAGCAGCCAAGATGGAGGCGCTGGGACTAGAGGCGGTGTGGGTACGCAGTATTTT	CASSQDGGAGTRGGVGTQYF